This T cell receptor beta chain appears in the sequencing data of a study of cytotoxic CD8 clonotypes in ibrutinib-treated CLL. Across the whole study: IGHV unmutated roughly 17; relapsed/refractory 11; treatment-naive approximately 15. Whole-study findings and limits: Age-matched healthy donor levels were exceeded by baseline clonality, which tracked circulating CD8+ T-cell counts.

V gave up 4 bases and J gave up 1 base; unmatched junction bases: 12. Germline-derived CDR1 and CDR2 are LGHNA and YNFKEQ. There are 19 residues in the CDR3. Libraries were prepared by immunoSEQ multiplex PCR; TCRdb keeps only in-frame clonotypes and omits some of them. The sample holds roughly 300,000 clones, less than 85% seen once. Of note for this clone: Its target is not known.

Material: PBMCs, obtained at disease progression, from a patient treated with ibrutinib. The sequence derives from a human donor with chronic lymphocytic leukemia. The rearrangement links TRBV4-2 to TRBJ2-5; TRBD2 matches 13 bases. As DNA, the CDR3 is TGTGCCAGCAGCCGAAAAGGGACTAGCGGGACGCCTTTCCAAGAGACCCAGTACTTC. Its protein product is CASSRKGTSGTPFQETQYF.